Below are 32 T cell receptor beta chains sequenced from a single sample in a study of cytomegalovirus exposure and HLA in healthy donors (TCRdb year 2017). The library was obtained by the immunoSEQ multiplex PCR assay. A mixture of 60 forward primers for TCR Vbeta segments and 13 reverse primers for TCR Jbeta segments was used in the multiplex PCR. TCRdb took over this immuneACCESS table, retaining in-frame rearrangements with V and J assigned. Such tables are incomplete; in checked studies, under half of the missing clones stem from an unresolved V gene, and the remainder is unexplained. Here the sample has fewer than 200,000 clones; approximately 75% occur a single time. Of the sample, 3.5% to 4.5% is held by the ten largest clones. Sequenced material: PBMCs. Every receptor here comes from a man younger than 45 in good health and CMV-seropositive.

The chain combines TRBV5-1 with TRBJ1-5, with a tentative D call TRBD1 (5 bases). With 0 bases removed from V and 4 bases from J, the gap between germline ends came to 14 bases. Germline values: CDR1 SGHRS, CDR2 YFSETQ. CDR3 length: 16 amino acids. The CDR3 sequence is CASSLGGTAGNQPQHF. In DNA, the CDR3 is TGCGCCAGCAGCTTGGGTGGGACCGCGGGGAATCAGCCCCAGCATTTT.

The chain combines TRBV10-1 with TRBJ2-7; a weak D match, TRBD1 (6 bases). Germline CDR1 is WNHNN and CDR2 is SYGVQD (reference sequence). Trimming took off 3 bases at V and 6 bases at J, with 15 bases between the two ends. This CDR3 region has 14 residues. CDR3 DNA: TGCGCCAGCAGTGATACGGGACACCATACCGAGCAGTACTTC. Protein sequence: CASSDTGHHTEQYF.

This chain uses TRBV28 with TRBJ1-6, with 12 bases identical to TRBD1. V gave up 2 bases and J gave up 9 bases; unmatched junction bases: 2. Germline loops: CDR1 MDHEN, CDR2 SYDVKM. The CDR3 totals 15 residues. As DNA, the CDR3 is TGTGCCAGCAGTTTAGGGGACAGGGGGCGTTCACCCCTCCACTTT. It yields the protein CASSLGDRGRSPLHF.

V is TRBV7-2 and J is TRBJ2-1; possibly TRBD2 for D (6 bases). Germline V lookup: CDR1 SGHTA, CDR2 FQGNSA. V was shortened by 5 bases and J by 12 bases, with 11 bases between the two germline ends. There are 11 residues in the CDR3. CDR3 sequence: CASSPGVWQFF. The DNA of the CDR3 is TGTGCCAGCAGCCCGGGGGTTTGGCAGTTCTTC.

This clone was counted a single time. The J gene is TRBJ1-5, the V gene TRBV19; D is possibly TRBD1 (5 bases). This CDR3 region has 18 residues. From germline, CDR1 is LNHDA and CDR2 SQIVND (reference sequence). With 3 bases removed from V and 2 bases from J, the gap between germline ends came to 20 bases. CDR3 region: CASSIPDRGGVGNQPQHF. CDR3 bases: TGTGCCAGTAGTATCCCTGATCGGGGGGGTGTTGGCAATCAGCCCCAGCATTTT.

The rearrangement uses TRBV15 and TRBJ1-2; 12 bases are a match to TRBD1. Germline CDR1 LNHNV, CDR2 YYDKDF (reference sequence). The junction had 13 bases not matched to a gene; V was cut back by 2 bases and J by 6 bases. The CDR3 runs to 18 residues. CDR3 nucleotides: TGTGCCACCAGCAGACGATCGATCCGGGACAGGGGGCTTGATGGCTACACCTTC. It codes for CATSRRSIRDRGLDGYTF. Based on the CDR3 plus reference TRBV15 and TRBJ1-2, the full variable domain is DAMVIQNPRYQVTQFGKPVTLSCSQTLNHNVMYWYQQKSSQAPKLLFHYYDKDFNNEADTPDNFQSRRPNTSFCFLDIRSPGLGDTAMYLCATSRRSIRDRGLDGYTFGSGTRLTVV.

V is TRBV6-4 and J is TRBJ1-6; no reliable D call. Germline assignment: CDR1 MRHNA and CDR2 SNTAGT. The CDR3 contains 14 residues. V was shortened by 3 bases and J by 7 bases, with 10 bases between the two germline ends. CDR3 bases: TGTGCCAGCAGTGATTATCACGGGAATTCACCCCTCCACTTT. Protein sequence: CASSDYHGNSPLHF.

The chain employs TRBV6-1 and TRBJ1-2; tentatively, D is TRBD1 (6 bases). V lost 2 bases and J lost 8, with 12 bases in between. The CDR3 totals 13 residues. Germline V gene data show CDR1 as MNHNS and CDR2 as SASEGT. CDR3 sequence (DNA): TGTGCCAGCAGTGAAAACTACAGGGTCGGCTACACCTTC. Its protein is CASSENYRVGYTF.

The gene calls are TRBV7-7 and TRBJ2-5; weak D call: TRBD1 (5 bases). V shed 5 bases and J shed 11 bases, with 18 bases lying between them. This CDR3 spans 13 amino acids. From germline, CDR1 is SSHAT and CDR2 FNYEAQ (reference sequence). CDR3 coding DNA: TGTGCCAGCAGCCAAACCCAGGGTGGAGAGCAGTACTTC. This sequence encodes CASSQTQGGEQYF.

The chain recombines TRBV27 with TRBJ1-1; D perhaps matches TRBD1 (5 bases). The CDR3 is 14 amino acids. Germline V gene data show CDR1 as MNHEY and CDR2 as SMNVEV (reference sequence). V was cut by 6 bases and J by 0 bases, with 11 bases left in between. The CDR3 nucleotides are TGTGCCAGCAGCCCCGGGGGGGTGAACACTGAAGCTTTCTTT. As protein: CASSPGGVNTEAFF.

This clone has just a few counts. Here the CDR3 DNA reads TGTGCCTGGAACACAGGGGGCTACGGCTACACCTTC. Translation: CAWNTGGYGYTF. The chain uses TRBV30 and TRBJ1-2, with 9 bases fitting TRBD1. Germline V gene data show CDR1 as GTSNPN and CDR2 as SVGIG (reference sequence). The length of the CDR3 is 12 residues. V lost 4 bases, J lost 8 bases, and 5 bases stayed unmatched.

The chain is built from TRBV10-3 and TRBJ2-3; 8 positions agree with TRBD2. The CDR3 totals 17 residues. Losses at the gene ends were 0 bases for V and 3 bases for J; bases not matched to a gene: 8. Germline V gene lookup returns CDR1 ENHRY and CDR2 SYGVKD. Here the CDR3 DNA reads TGTGCCATCAGTGAGTCGTGGTCCCCGGGGGGGACAGATACGCAGTATTTT. It codes for CAISESWSPGGTDTQYF.

CDR3 sequence (DNA): TGTGCCAGCAGCTTCGGACAGGCTCCCCACTCTGGAAACACCATATATTTT. As protein: CASSFGQAPHSGNTIYF. V and J are TRBV9 and TRBJ1-3; TRBD1 matches at 7 bases. Germline V CDR1 and CDR2: SGDLS, YYNGEE. V lost 4 bases, J lost 0 bases, and 10 bases stayed unmatched. The CDR3 sequence is 17 residues long.

V and J are TRBV10-1 and TRBJ1-5, with D possibly matching TRBD1 (6 bases). CDR1 and CDR2 (germline): WNHNN, SYGVQD (reference sequence). Trimming pared 0 bases from V and 2 bases from J, leaving 8 bases between. The CDR3 sequence is 15 residues long. In DNA, the CDR3 is TGCGCCAGCAGTGAGTCCAGGGGAGGCAATCAGCCCCAGCATTTT. Translated: CASSESRGGNQPQHF.

The V gene is TRBV5-1, the J gene TRBJ1-5, with D tentatively TRBD1 (5 bases). The CDR3 consists of 14 residues. V shed 0 bases and J shed 7 bases, with 11 bases lying between them. The germline V gene has CDR1 SGHRS and CDR2 YFSETQ. The CDR3 reads CASSLGQGGQPQHF. The CDR3 coding sequence is TGCGCCAGCAGCTTGGGTCAGGGTGGACAGCCCCAGCATTTT.

The chain links TRBV25-1 to TRBJ2-7, with 7 nucleotides matching TRBD1. This CDR3 has 15 amino acids. Per the germline V gene, CDR1 is MGHDK and CDR2 is SYGVNS. V lost 5 bases and J lost 2; bases outside the gene matches: 9. In DNA, the CDR3 is TGTGCCAGCAGTTGGGGACAGCGTAACGCCTACGAGCAGTACTTC. Its translation is CASSWGQRNAYEQYF.

The rearrangement joins TRBV7-9 to TRBJ2-5; 9 bases align to TRBD1. The junction had 10 bases not matched to a gene; V was cut back by 3 bases and J by 5 bases. CDR1 SEHNR and CDR2 FQNEAQ come from the germline V gene (reference sequence). The CDR3 spans 16 residues. For the CDR3, the DNA is TGTGCCAGCAGCTTTACCGGACAGGGGAGAGTGGAGACCCAGTACTTC. It encodes CASSFTGQGRVETQYF.

This chain uses TRBV2 with TRBJ1-6; perhaps TRBD1 as D (6 bases). V shed 6 bases and J shed 5 bases, with 11 bases lying between them. CDR1 is SNHLY, CDR2 FYNNEI, per germline. CDR3 length equals 14 residues. The DNA for the CDR3 is TGTGCCAGCAGGCCGGACAGCCATAATTCACCCCTCCACTTT. This encodes CASRPDSHNSPLHF.

This rearrangement joins TRBV28 to TRBJ2-3; 7 nucleotides align to TRBD1. The CDR3 extends over 15 amino acids. Germline V gene data show CDR1 as MDHEN and CDR2 as SYDVKM. Trimming took 3 bases from V and 1 from J; bases not matched to a gene: 4. CDR3 sequence: CASSLWQGGTDTQYF. DNA for the CDR3: TGTGCCAGCAGTTTGTGGCAGGGGGGCACAGATACGCAGTATTTT.

The V gene is TRBV23-1, the J gene TRBJ1-5; 8 bases map to TRBD1. TRBV23-1 is assigned to the ORF class and has an uncertain function. The CDR3 length is 18 residues. V was clipped by 0 bases and J by 1 base; unmatched bases: 8. The CDR3 DNA reads TGCGCCAGCAGTCAATCGGACAGGGAAGTGGTAAGCAATCAGCCCCAGCATTTT. This gives the protein CASSQSDREVVSNQPQHF.

In this sample, this clone turned up a few times. V usage is TRBV7-6 and J usage is TRBJ2-1, with D hard to call. Trimming took 1 base from V and 8 from J, leaving 6 bases between them. The CDR3 length is 12 residues. Germline V gene sequence: CDR1 SGHVS, CDR2 FNYEAQ. The CDR3 DNA sequence: TGTGCCAGCAGCTTAGGAGGCTATGAGCAGTTCTTC. Protein: CASSLGGYEQFF.

The V call is TRBV5-6, the J call TRBJ2-7; D may be TRBD1 (5 bases). CDR1 is SGHDT and CDR2 is YYEEEE in the germline V gene. V was cut by 0 bases and J by 4 bases, with 11 bases left in between. There are 14 residues in the CDR3. In nucleotides, the CDR3 is TGTGCCAGCAGCTTGGCCAGGGATTATTACGAGCAGTACTTC. This sequence encodes CASSLARDYYEQYF.

The V and J genes are TRBV6-1 and TRBJ1-5, with D maybe TRBD1 (5 bases). V shed 7 bases and J shed 7 bases, with 17 bases lying between them. The CDR3 is made up of 14 amino acids. Germline V gene data show CDR1 as MNHNS and CDR2 as SASEGT. CDR3 sequence (DNA): TGTGCCAGCACCTCAGGGTCCCCTGGGCAGCCCCAGCATTTT. Amino acids: CASTSGSPGQPQHF.

The chain uses TRBV6-4 and TRBJ2-2; no clear D gene. There are 13 residues in the CDR3. Germline lookup yields CDR1 MRHNA and CDR2 SNTAGT. Trimming stripped 6 bases from V and 0 bases from J, with 5 bases between. This chain's CDR3 is CASRQPNTGELFF. DNA for the CDR3: TGTGCCAGCAGACAACCGAACACCGGGGAGCTGTTTTTT.

The V gene is TRBV28, the J gene TRBJ2-7; 7 positions agree with TRBD1. Germline V gene sequence: CDR1 MDHEN, CDR2 SYDVKM. V was pared by 4 bases and J by 4 bases, with 10 bases of the junction left unmatched. CDR3 length: 15 residues. The chain's CDR3 is CASSSQDRPTYEQYF. The DNA for the CDR3 is TGTGCCAGCAGTTCCCAGGACAGGCCGACTTACGAGCAGTACTTC.

The chain combines TRBV5-4 with TRBJ2-7; 9 nucleotides match TRBD1. Looked up from germline, CDR1 is SGHNT and CDR2 is YYREEE (reference sequence). Germline trimming cut 3 bases from V and 5 bases from J; bases unmatched to any gene: 6. The CDR3 contains 14 residues. CDR3 protein: CASSSRTGENEQYF. The CDR3 DNA reads TGTGCCAGCAGCTCCCGGACAGGGGAGAACGAGCAGTACTTC.

The V and J genes are TRBV19 and TRBJ2-3, with 11 bases aligning to TRBD2. The CDR3 spans 18 residues. V dropped 2 bases and J dropped 2; count of bases not matched to a gene: 9. CDR1 and CDR2 from the germline V gene are LNHDA and SQIVND (reference sequence). For the CDR3, the DNA is TGTGCCAGTAGTATATCTCCACTAGCGGGGGAGAACACAGATACGCAGTATTTT. Translation gives CASSISPLAGENTDTQYF.

In this sample, this clone turned up once. The chain employs TRBV5-1 and TRBJ1-4, with TRBD1 as a possible D gene (6 bases). Trimming removed 5 bases from V and 7 bases from J, with 18 bases in between. The CDR3 contains 15 residues. CDR1 SGHRS and CDR2 YFSETQ come from the germline V gene. The CDR3 nucleotides are TGCGCCAGCAGTCCTCGAGGGGGGGCGAGTGAAAAACTGTTTTTT. Its translation: CASSPRGGASEKLFF.

The chain has TRBV4-1 and TRBJ2-5; D may be TRBD1 (5 bases). Trimming shortened V by 1 base and J by 2 bases, and 11 bases separated the two germline ends. Per the germline V gene, CDR1 is MGHRA and CDR2 is YSYEKL. The length of the CDR3 is 15 residues. CDR3 in amino acids: CASSQAPTAQETQYF. The CDR3 nucleotides are TGCGCCAGCAGCCAAGCCCCGACAGCTCAAGAGACCCAGTACTTC.

The V and J genes are TRBV10-3 and TRBJ2-7; a possible D gene is TRBD1 (5 bases). This CDR3 is built from 14 residues. V shed 3 bases and J shed 3 bases, with 12 bases lying between them. Per germline, CDR1 ENHRY and CDR2 SYGVKD. The CDR3 reads CAISDHRTGYEQYF. The CDR3 DNA reads TGTGCCATCAGTGATCACCGAACAGGCTACGAGCAGTACTTC.

The J gene is TRBJ2-1, the V gene TRBV30, with 8 bases that match TRBD1. Unmatched junction bases numbered 15, after V lost 6 bases and J lost 8 bases. CDR1 is GTSNPN and CDR2 is SVGIG in the germline V gene (reference sequence). This CDR3 comprises 15 residues. CDR3 sequence reads: CACKMPGTGFDEQFF. The CDR3 DNA follows: TGTGCCTGCAAAATGCCCGGGACAGGTTTCGATGAGCAGTTCTTC.

The rearrangement uses TRBV4-1 and TRBJ2-7, with 7 bases matching TRBD1. The germline CDR1 and CDR2 sequences are MGHRA and YSYEKL. This CDR3 is 14 amino acids long. V was clipped by 2 bases and J by 4 bases; unmatched bases: 5. CDR3 DNA: TGCGCCAGCAGCCAAACCGGGACAGATTACGAGCAGTACTTC. Protein: CASSQTGTDYEQYF.